The sequence of this T cell receptor (beta chain) was determined in a study of beta chain features in type 1 diabetes. Study overall: Across every sample, approximately 110,000,000 sorted cells were examined in total. General study points: An over-representation of cells with high TCR expression could result from cDNA sequencing. PCR might favor shorter templates, equally in patients and controls.

TCRB transcripts that were expressed got sequenced, as all of the isolated RNA had been reverse transcribed. An average around 3.3 million reads came from naive, central memory and regulatory T cell samples. The repertoire was sequenced with immunoSEQ multiplex PCR; TCRdb's copy has only in-frame clones and lacks some. The repertoire holds about 450,000 clones, with 9.5% to 12% as singletons. CDR3 size: 16 residues. Per germline, CDR1 LGHNA and CDR2 YSLEER. Trimming took 2 bases from V and 5 from J, leaving 17 bases between them. As concerns this clone: What it binds is unknown.

The V call is TRBV4-3, the J call TRBJ2-3; D possibly corresponds to TRBD1 (6 bases). The receptor's source is a woman under 30 in good health. The sample consisted of naive CD4+ T cells from blood. DNA for the CDR3: TGCGCCAGCAGCCAATTCTCAGGGGCCAGGGGAGATACGCAGTATTTT. Protein sequence: CASSQFSGARGDTQYF.